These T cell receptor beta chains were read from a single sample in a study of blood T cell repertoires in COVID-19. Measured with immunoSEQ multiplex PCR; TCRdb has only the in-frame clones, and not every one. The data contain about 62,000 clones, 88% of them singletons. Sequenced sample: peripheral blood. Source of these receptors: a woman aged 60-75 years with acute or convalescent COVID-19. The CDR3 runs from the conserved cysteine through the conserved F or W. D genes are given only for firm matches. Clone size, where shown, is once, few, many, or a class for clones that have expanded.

CDR3aa: CASSPLAGLAKNIQYF
CDR3nt: TGTGCCAGCAGTCCCCTGGCGGGGTTAGCCAAAAACATTCAGTACTTC
abundance: -
j_gene: TRBJ2-4
v_gene: TRBV28
d_gene: -

CDR3aa: CASGLAGADTQYF
CDR3nt: TGTGCCAGCGGACTAGCGGGAGCAGATACGCAGTATTTT
abundance: -
j_gene: TRBJ2-3
v_gene: TRBV6-5
d_gene: TRBD2

CDR3aa: CASSQPGGNTIYF
CDR3nt: TGTGCCAGCAGCCAACCAGGGGGGAACACCATATATTTT
abundance: -
j_gene: TRBJ1-3
v_gene: TRBV3-1/TRBV3-2
d_gene: TRBD1

CDR3aa: CASSPRRGGTDTQYF
CDR3nt: TGTGCCAGCAGCCCGCGGAGGGGTGGCACAGATACGCAGTATTTT
abundance: -
j_gene: TRBJ2-3
v_gene: TRBV14
d_gene: -

CDR3aa: CASSPQVGNTEAFF
CDR3nt: TGTGCCAGCAGTCCACAGGTTGGGAACACTGAAGCTTTCTTT
abundance: -
j_gene: TRBJ1-1
v_gene: TRBV7-9
d_gene: -

CDR3aa: CASSPRAGGGPGYGYTF
CDR3nt: TGTGCCAGCAGCCCGAGGGCGGGGGGAGGACCGGGCTATGGCTACACCTTC
abundance: -
j_gene: TRBJ1-2
v_gene: TRBV5-5
d_gene: -

CDR3aa: CASSQEGGSRDPQHF
CDR3nt: TGTGCCAGCAGCCAAGAGGGGGGGTCCCGGGACCCCCAGCATTTT
abundance: -
j_gene: TRBJ1-5
v_gene: TRBV4-2
d_gene: -

CDR3aa: CASSYDRGRQYF
CDR3nt: TGTGCCAGCAGTTACGACAGGGGTCGTCAGTATTTT
abundance: -
j_gene: TRBJ2-3
v_gene: TRBV6-5
d_gene: TRBD1

CDR3aa: CASSQDPQGAINTEAFF
CDR3nt: TGTGCCAGCAGCCAAGATCCACAGGGGGCTATCAACACTGAAGCTTTCTTT
abundance: few
j_gene: TRBJ1-1
v_gene: TRBV4-2
d_gene: TRBD1

CDR3aa: CASGAVAGNTEAFF
CDR3nt: TGTGCTAGTGGCGCTGTGGCAGGGAACACTGAAGCTTTCTTT
abundance: -
j_gene: TRBJ1-1
v_gene: TRBV12-5
d_gene: -

CDR3aa: CASSLSKAVGQETQYF
CDR3nt: TGTGCCAGCAGTTTATCGAAAGCGGTAGGCCAAGAGACCCAGTACTTC
abundance: once
j_gene: TRBJ2-5
v_gene: TRBV27
d_gene: -

CDR3aa: CASRGTGGYNEQFF
CDR3nt: TGTGCCAGCAGAGGGACAGGGGGCTACAATGAGCAGTTCTTC
abundance: -
j_gene: TRBJ2-1
v_gene: TRBV4-2
d_gene: TRBD1

CDR3aa: CASSLATGAGTQYF
CDR3nt: TGTGCCAGCAGCCTGGCGACGGGCGCGGGTACGCAGTATTTT
abundance: -
j_gene: TRBJ2-3
v_gene: TRBV3-1/TRBV3-2
d_gene: -